The T cell receptor (beta chain) described here comes from a study of blood T cell repertoires in COVID-19. Profiled with immunoSEQ multiplex PCR; TCRdb holds only in-frame clones, not every one. The sample records about 140,000 clones, about 90% being singletons. Sequencing was done on a sample of peripheral blood. The source of this sequence is a woman aged 45-59 years with acute or convalescent COVID-19.

This CDR3 is CASSLSGARFGANVLTF. CDR3 in DNA: TGTGCCAGCAGTCTTAGTGGAGCCCGCTTTGGGGCCAACGTCCTGACTTTC. The genes are TRBV28 and TRBJ2-6; D gene unclear. The germline CDR1 and CDR2 sequences are MDHEN and SYDVKM. The length of the CDR3 is 17 residues. V was shortened by 5 bases and J by 3 bases, with 17 bases between the two germline ends. The variable domain in full, completed from reference TRBV28 and TRBJ2-6, reads DVKVTQSSRYLVKRTGEKVFLECVQDMDHENMFWYRQDPGLGLRLIYFSYDVKMKEKGDIPEGYSVSREKKERFSLILESASTNQTSMYLCASSLSGARFGANVLTFGAGSRLTVL.